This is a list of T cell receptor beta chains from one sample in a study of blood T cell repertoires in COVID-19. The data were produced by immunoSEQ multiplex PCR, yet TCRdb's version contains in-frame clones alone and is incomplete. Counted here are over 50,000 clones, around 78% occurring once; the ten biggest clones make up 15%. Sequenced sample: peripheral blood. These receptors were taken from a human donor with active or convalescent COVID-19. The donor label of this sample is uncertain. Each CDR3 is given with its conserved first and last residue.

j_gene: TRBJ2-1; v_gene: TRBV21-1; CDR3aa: CASKKGTSGNEQFF
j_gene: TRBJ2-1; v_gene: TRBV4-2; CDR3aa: CASSPGLAVYNEQFF
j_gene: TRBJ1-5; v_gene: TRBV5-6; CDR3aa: CASSARTGRAQHF
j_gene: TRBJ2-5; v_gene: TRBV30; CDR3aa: CAWRRTGWSQETQYF
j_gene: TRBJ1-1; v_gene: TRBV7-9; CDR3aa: CASSGQGNTEAFF
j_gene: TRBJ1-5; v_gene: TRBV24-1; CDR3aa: CATSDFQDNQPQHF
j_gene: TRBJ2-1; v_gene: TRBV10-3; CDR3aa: CAISESSGTGTNEQFF
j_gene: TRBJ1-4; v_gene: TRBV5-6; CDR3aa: CASSSRWGGQEEKLFF
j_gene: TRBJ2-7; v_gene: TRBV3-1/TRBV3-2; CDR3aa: CASSQVLREQYF
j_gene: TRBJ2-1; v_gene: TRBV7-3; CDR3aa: CASRFSGDYNEQFF
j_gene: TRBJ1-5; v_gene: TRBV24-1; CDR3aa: CATSDPYQPQHF
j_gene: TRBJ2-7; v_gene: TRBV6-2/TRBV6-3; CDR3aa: CASSYWASEQYF
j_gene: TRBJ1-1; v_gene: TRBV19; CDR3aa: CASSHRGGQPEAFF
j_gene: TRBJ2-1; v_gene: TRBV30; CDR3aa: CAWKSTSGRSYNEQFF
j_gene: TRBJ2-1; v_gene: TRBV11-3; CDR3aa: CASSPGGPSYNEQFF
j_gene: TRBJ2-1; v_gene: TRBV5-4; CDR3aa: CASSKLGTSGEQFF
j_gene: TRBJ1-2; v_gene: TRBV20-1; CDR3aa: CSASRAGGYTF
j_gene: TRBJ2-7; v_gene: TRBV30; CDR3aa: CAWTAEDRGLYEQYF
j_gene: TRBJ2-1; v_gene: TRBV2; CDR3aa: CASSALAGVRNEQFF
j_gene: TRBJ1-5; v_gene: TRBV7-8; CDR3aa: CASSLGGQGVNQPQHF
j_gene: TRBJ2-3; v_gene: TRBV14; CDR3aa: CASSRTSATDTQYF
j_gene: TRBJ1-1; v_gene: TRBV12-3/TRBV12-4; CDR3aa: CASSRSGSPEAFF
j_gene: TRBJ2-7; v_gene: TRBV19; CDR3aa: CASSIGEARGEQYF
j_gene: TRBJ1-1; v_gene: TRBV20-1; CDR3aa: CSASTGYEAFF
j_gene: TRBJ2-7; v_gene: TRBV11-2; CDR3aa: CASSLDLYAAGGNYEQYF
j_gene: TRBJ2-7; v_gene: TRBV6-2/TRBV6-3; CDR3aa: CASSESKLAIYEQYF
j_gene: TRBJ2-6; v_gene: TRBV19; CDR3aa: CASRRDRANVLTF